This TCR beta chain was captured by sequencing in a study of blood T cell repertoires in COVID-19. Using immunoSEQ multiplex PCR, the repertoire was profiled, and TCRdb retains in-frame clones only, with some absent. The sample records about 220,000 clones, around 84% being singletons. Trimming cost V 0 bases and J 5 bases, with 5 bases left between them. Germline CDR1 is SGHTA and CDR2 is FQGNSA. There are 13 residues in the CDR3. This chain connects TRBV7-2 to TRBJ2-1; D not resolved. The origin of this receptor is a man aged 50 to 59 with active or convalescent COVID-19. Material for sequencing was peripheral blood. The DNA of the CDR3 is TGTGCCAGCAGCTTAGCTGGGCACAATGAGCAGTTCTTC. Amino acid sequence: CASSLAGHNEQFF.